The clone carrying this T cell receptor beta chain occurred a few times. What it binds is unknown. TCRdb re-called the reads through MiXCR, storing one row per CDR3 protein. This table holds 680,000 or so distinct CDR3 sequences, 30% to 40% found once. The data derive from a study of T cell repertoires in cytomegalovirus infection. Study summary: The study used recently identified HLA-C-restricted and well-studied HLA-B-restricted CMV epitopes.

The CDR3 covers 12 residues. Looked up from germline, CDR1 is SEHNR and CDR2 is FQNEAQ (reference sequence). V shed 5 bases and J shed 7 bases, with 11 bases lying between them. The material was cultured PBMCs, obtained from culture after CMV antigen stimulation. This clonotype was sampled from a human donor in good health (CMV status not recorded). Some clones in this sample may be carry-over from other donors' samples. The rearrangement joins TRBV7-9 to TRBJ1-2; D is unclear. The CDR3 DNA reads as TGTGCCAGCAGCCCCGACCCTTTTGGCTACACCTTC. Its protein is CASSPDPFGYTF.